This T cell receptor (beta chain) was documented in a study of a mutant IDH1 vaccine in newly diagnosed glioma. Study-level results: There were vaccine-induced immune responses in 90% to 95% of the patients.

The assay was immunoSEQ multiplex PCR, and TCRdb's table has in-frame clones only and misses some. The sample yields more than 20,000 clones, about 85% seen once. This clone came up a few times. As yet, its antigen is unknown. This sample's time point: baseline, week 1 (first vaccination visit). Treatment indicated: pre-vaccination baseline after standard-of-care therapy. Each of the donors came in with new WHO grade 3 or 4 astrocytomas that were IDH1-mutant and ATRX-lost. Trimming pared 2 bases from V and 5 bases from J, leaving 18 bases between. The CDR3 covers 16 residues. Sequences were derived from PBMCs, sampled from a glioma patient treated with radiotherapy, temozolomide or both. This receptor was obtained from a man aged 35 to 55 with glioma. The chain couples TRBV23-1 to TRBJ1-1, with D unclear. TRBV23-1 is classed as an ORF, of uncertain function. The DNA for the CDR3 is TGCGCCAGCAGTCAACTGGAGCGGGAGGATAGGACTGAAGCTTTCTTT. Translated, it gives CASSQLEREDRTEAFF.